This TCR beta chain was captured by sequencing in a study of blood T cell repertoires in COVID-19 (dated by TCRdb to about 2020). As for the study more broadly: Samples covering the acute and convalescent phases of COVID-19 were provided by collaborators in the United States, Italy and Spain. The material from the prospective study consisted of cDNA or gDNA derived from T cells, B-cell-depleted T cells, or PBMCs. The samples were drawn from the first 160 participants of the ongoing ImmuneRACE study and from 1,200 or so subjects provided by 6 global collaborators. The repertoires were made available in a free public database intended to serve as a resource for research on the immune response to SARS-CoV-2. HLA class I and class II types, where available, came from metadata supplied by the sample provider rather than from assay-based typing. Deeply sampled blood TCRbeta repertoires from subjects exposed to, actively infected with, or recovered from COVID-19 were included in the dataset. A de-identified subject ID, COVID-19 status, age in years and sex were almost always included in the sample metadata. General conclusions and limits of the study: Clinical and demographic metadata were provided uncurated, with the amount varying by source and participant.

TCRbeta CDR3 regions were amplified from genomic DNA by means of the immunoSEQ Assay, a bias-controlled multiplex PCR. On the authors' methods: Nucleated cell counts per sample were estimated from amplification of reference gene primers within the assay. To quantify the absolute abundance of each unique TCRbeta CDR3 rearrangement, sequence reads were collapsed and filtered. Productive Simpson clonality was computed per sample as the square root of Simpson's diversity index over productive rearrangements. Drawn from immuneACCESS, this table holds only the in-frame rearrangements with V and J called that TCRdb kept. Clones are partly lost; checked studies trace under half to an unresolved V gene and leave the rest unexplained. V, J and clone size were drawn from that table, and D and trimming were deduced from the DNA. Here the sample has around 80,000 clones; about 80% occur a single time. Approximately 5.4% of the sample is held by the ten biggest clonotypes.

Collaborating institutions collected whole blood in K2EDTA tubes following their own protocols. For TCRbeta analysis, collaborators shipped samples in one of three forms: frozen whole blood, isolated PBMCs, or DNA extracted from either of those sample types. As regards this clone: The antigen this receptor binds is unknown. Per-base quality was not reported, and no clone a single base away is much larger than it.

The germline V gene (reference sequence) yields LNHNV for CDR1 and YYDKDF for CDR2. Deletion took 3 bases off V and 11 bases off J, with a span of 16 bases between the germline ends. The CDR3 sequence holds 13 residues, the cysteine and phenylalanine included. Left in the record is the CDR3 DNA by itself, 39 bases read in frame from the first base. The chain is made from TRBV15 and TRBJ1-1; perhaps TRBD1 is the D gene, with 5 bases matching. This TCR was recovered from a man in his forties or fifties with active or convalescent COVID-19. Sequenced material: peripheral blood. The CDR3 region reads CATSSLSGARAFF. The nucleotide sequence is TGTGCCACCAGCAGCCTCTCTGGGGCTAGGGCTTTCTTT.